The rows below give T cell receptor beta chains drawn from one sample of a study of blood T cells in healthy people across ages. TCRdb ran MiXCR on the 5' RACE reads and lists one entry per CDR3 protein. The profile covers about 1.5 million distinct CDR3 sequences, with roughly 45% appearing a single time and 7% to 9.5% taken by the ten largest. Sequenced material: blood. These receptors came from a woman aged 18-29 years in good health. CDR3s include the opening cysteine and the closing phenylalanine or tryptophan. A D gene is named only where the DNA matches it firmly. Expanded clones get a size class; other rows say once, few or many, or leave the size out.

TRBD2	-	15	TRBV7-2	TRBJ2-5	CASSWGTSREETQYF	TGTGCCAGCAGCTGGGGGACTAGCAGAGAAGAGACCCAGTACTTC
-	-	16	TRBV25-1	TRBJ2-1	CASGGTGVGPYNEQFF	TGTGCCAGCGGGGGAACGGGGGTCGGCCCGTACAATGAGCAGTTCTTC
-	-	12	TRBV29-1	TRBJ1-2	CSVVGATYGYTF	TGCAGCGTTGTAGGGGCTACCTATGGCTACACCTTC
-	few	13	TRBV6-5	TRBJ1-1	CASSYSGAEEAFF	TGTGCCAGCAGTTACTCGGGGGCAGAAGAAGCTTTCTTT
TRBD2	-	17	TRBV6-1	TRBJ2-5	CASSPGLAGGLEETQYF	TGTGCCAGCAGTCCAGGACTAGCGGGAGGTTTGGAGGAGACCCAGTACTTC
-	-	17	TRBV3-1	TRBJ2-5	CASSRPPTGAGTETQYF	TGTGCCAGCAGCCGTCCCCCTACGGGTGCGGGGACGGAGACCCAGTACTTC
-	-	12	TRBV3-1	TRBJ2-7	CASSRMFYEQYF	TGTGCCAGCTCTAGGATGTTCTACGAGCAGTACTTC
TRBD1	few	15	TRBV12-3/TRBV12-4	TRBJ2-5	CASSPGTGGLETQYF	TGTGCCAGCAGTCCCGGGACAGGGGGCTTAGAGACCCAGTACTTC
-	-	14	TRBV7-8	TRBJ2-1	CASSVELDAHEQFF	TGTGCCAGCAGCGTAGAACTAGACGCCCATGAGCAGTTCTTC
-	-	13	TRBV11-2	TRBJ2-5	CASSLAGRRTQYF	TGTGCCAGCAGCTTAGCGGGGCGGAGGACCCAGTACTTC
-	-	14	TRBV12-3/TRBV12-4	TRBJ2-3	CASSFRRVTDTQYF	TGTGCCAGCAGTTTCCGGAGGGTCACAGATACGCAGTATTTT
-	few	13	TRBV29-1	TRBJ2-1	CSVEGWAPNEQFF	TGCAGCGTTGAAGGTTGGGCCCCCAATGAGCAGTTCTTC
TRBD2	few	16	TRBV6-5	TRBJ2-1	CASSPPGSGKSTRKFF	TGTGCCAGCAGCCCCCCGGGTAGCGGGAAGTCTACTAGGAAGTTCTTC
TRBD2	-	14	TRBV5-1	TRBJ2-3	CASKLLAATDTQYF	TGCGCCAGCAAATTACTAGCGGCCACAGATACGCAGTATTTT
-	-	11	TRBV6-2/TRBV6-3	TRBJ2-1	CASSHGLRQFF	TGTGCCAGCAGTCACGGACTACGACAGTTCTTC
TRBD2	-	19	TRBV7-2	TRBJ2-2	CASSSATGLAGGRTGELFF	TGTGCCAGCAGCTCTGCTACCGGACTAGCGGGAGGGCGGACCGGGGAGCTGTTTTTT
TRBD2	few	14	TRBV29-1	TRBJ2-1	CSVKPLGGRNEQFF	TGCAGCGTTAAGCCCCTGGGAGGGAGGAATGAGCAGTTCTTC
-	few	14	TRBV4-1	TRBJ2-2	CASSQGAMTGELFF	TGCGCCAGCAGCCAGGGGGCGATGACCGGGGAGCTGTTTTTT
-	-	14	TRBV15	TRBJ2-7	CATSKPALSYEQYF	TGTGCCACCAGCAAACCGGCCCTCTCCTACGAGCAGTACTTC
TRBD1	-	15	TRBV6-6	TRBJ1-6	CASTGQGTYNSPLHF	TGTGCCTCCACGGGACAGGGAACCTATAATTCACCCCTCCACTTT
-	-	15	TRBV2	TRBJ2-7	CASSEEGLLTHERYF	TGTGCCAGCAGTGAAGAGGGTCTTCTGACCCACGAGCGGTACTTC
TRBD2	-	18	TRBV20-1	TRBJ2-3	CSALEMVPSGISADTQYF	TGCAGTGCTCTCGAGATGGTTCCTAGCGGGATATCCGCAGATACGCAGTATTTT
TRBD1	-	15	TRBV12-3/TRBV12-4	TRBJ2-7	CASSQDRMFLGEQYF	TGTGCCAGCAGTCAGGACAGGATGTTTCTGGGGGAGCAGTACTTC
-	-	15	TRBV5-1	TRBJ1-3	CASTHGDSSGNTIYF	TGCGCCAGCACCCATGGGGATAGCTCTGGAAACACCATATATTTT
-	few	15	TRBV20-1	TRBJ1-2	CSARDRQVTLGGYTF	TGCAGTGCTAGAGATCGTCAGGTCACCCTTGGTGGCTACACCTTC
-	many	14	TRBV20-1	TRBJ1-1	CSARDPRENTEAFF	TGCAGTGCTAGAGACCCCAGGGAGAACACTGAAGCTTTCTTT
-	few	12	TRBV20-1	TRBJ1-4	CSVYGLMEKLFF	TGCAGTGTTTACGGGCTTATGGAAAAACTGTTTTTT
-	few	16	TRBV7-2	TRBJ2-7	CASSHPSGLALYEQYF	TGTGCCAGCAGCCACCCATCAGGGCTAGCCCTCTACGAGCAGTACTTC
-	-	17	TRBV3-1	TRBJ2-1	CASSSRSGPLSYNEQFF	TGTGCCAGCAGCTCTCGCAGCGGACCCCTCTCCTACAATGAGCAGTTCTTC
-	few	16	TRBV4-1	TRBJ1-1	CASSQDSPQGNTEAFF	TGCGCCAGCAGCCAAGATTCCCCACAGGGGAACACTGAAGCTTTCTTT
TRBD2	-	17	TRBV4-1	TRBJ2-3	CASSQGLGGLGTDTQYF	TGCGCCAGCAGCCAAGGCCTCGGGGGGTTGGGCACAGATACGCAGTATTTT
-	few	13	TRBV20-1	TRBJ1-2	CSATGHSNYGYTF	TGCAGTGCTACGGGGCATTCTAACTATGGCTACACCTTC
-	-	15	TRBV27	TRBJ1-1	CASSLSGSMNTEAFF	TGTGCCAGCAGTTTATCTGGGTCCATGAACACTGAAGCTTTCTTT
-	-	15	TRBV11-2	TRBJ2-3	CASSPPWGGTDTQYF	TGTGCCAGCAGCCCCCCGTGGGGTGGCACAGATACGCAGTATTTT
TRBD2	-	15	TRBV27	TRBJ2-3	CASSLLAGGKGTQYF	TGTGCCAGCAGTTTGCTAGCGGGGGGGAAAGGTACGCAGTATTTT
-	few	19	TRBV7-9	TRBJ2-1	CASSLAFGPAGWAYNEQFF	TGTGCCAGCAGCTTAGCGTTTGGGCCCGCGGGATGGGCCTACAATGAGCAGTTCTTC
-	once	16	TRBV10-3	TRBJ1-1	CAISESSGYLNTEAFF	TGTGCCATCAGTGAGTCCAGTGGATATCTGAACACTGAAGCTTTCTTT
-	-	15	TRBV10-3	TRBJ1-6	CAISEFGPLISPLHF	TGTGCCATCAGTGAATTCGGTCCTTTGATTTCACCCCTCCACTTT
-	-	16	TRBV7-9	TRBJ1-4	CASDEGIKSAKEKLFF	TGTGCCAGCGATGAGGGCATCAAGTCTGCTAAGGAAAAACTGTTTTTT
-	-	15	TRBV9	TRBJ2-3	CASSGDQRGTDTQYF	TGTGCCAGCAGCGGTGATCAGAGGGGGACAGATACGCAGTATTTT
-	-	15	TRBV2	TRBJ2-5	CASRAPGRVLETQYF	TGTGCCAGCAGGGCTCCGGGACGGGTACTTGAGACCCAGTACTTC
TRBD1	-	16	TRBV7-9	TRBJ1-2	CASSKGGQGDLYGYTF	TGTGCCAGCAGCAAGGGGGGACAGGGGGATCTTTATGGCTACACCTTC
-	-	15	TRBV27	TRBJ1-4	CASSLSPGTNEKLFF	TGTGCCAGCAGTTTATCCCCGGGAACTAATGAAAAACTGTTTTTT
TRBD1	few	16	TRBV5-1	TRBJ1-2	CASSISTGTGREGYTF	TGCGCCAGCAGCATTTCGACCGGGACAGGGCGCGAAGGCTACACCTTC
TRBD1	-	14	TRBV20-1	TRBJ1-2	CSARVGRGQVGYTF	TGCAGTGCTAGAGTGGGCAGGGGGCAAGTTGGCTACACCTTC
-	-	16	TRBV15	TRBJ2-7	CATSRDGQTMYNEQYF	TGTGCCACCAGCAGAGACGGCCAGACGATGTACAATGAGCAGTACTTC
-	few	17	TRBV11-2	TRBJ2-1	CASSLEVGSRAYNEQFF	TGTGCCAGCAGCCTCGAGGTGGGATCCCGAGCCTACAATGAGCAGTTCTTC
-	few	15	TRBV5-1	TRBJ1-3	CASSLDSKLGNTIYF	TGCGCCAGCAGCTTGGACTCAAAACTCGGAAACACCATATATTTT
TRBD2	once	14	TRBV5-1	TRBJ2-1	CASSSSSGRNEQFF	TGCGCCAGCAGCTCTTCTAGCGGAAGGAATGAGCAGTTCTTC
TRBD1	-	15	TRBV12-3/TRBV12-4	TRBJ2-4	CASSSWTGGRNIQYF	TGTGCCAGCAGTTCCTGGACAGGGGGCAGAAACATTCAGTACTTC
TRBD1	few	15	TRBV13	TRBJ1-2	CASSFGQGQGYGYTF	TGTGCCAGCAGCTTCGGACAGGGACAAGGCTATGGCTACACCTTC
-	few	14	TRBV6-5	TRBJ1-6	CASSYVQGNSPLHF	TGTGCCAGCAGTTACGTACAGGGAAATTCACCCCTCCACTTT
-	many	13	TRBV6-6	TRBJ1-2	CASSGTQGGGYTF	TGTGCCAGCAGTGGAACCCAAGGGGGGGGCTACACCTTC
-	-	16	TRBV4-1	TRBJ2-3	CASSQERGARADTQYF	TGCGCCAGCAGCCAAGAGAGGGGGGCCAGGGCAGATACGCAGTATTTT